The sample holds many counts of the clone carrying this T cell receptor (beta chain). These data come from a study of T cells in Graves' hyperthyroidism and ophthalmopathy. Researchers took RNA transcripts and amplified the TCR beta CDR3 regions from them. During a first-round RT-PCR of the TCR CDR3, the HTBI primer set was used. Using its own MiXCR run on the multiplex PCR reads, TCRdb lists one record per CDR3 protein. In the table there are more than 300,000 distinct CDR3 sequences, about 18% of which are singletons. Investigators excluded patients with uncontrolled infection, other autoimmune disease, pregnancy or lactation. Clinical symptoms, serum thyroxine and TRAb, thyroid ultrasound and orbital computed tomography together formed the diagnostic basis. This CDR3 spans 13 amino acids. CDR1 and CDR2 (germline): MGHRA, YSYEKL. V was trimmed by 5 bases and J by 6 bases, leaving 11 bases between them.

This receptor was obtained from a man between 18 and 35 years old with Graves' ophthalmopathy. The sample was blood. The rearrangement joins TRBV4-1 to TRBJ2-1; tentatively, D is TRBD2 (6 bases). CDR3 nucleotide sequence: TGCGCCAGCAGCTTACCGGGGGTCAATGAGCAGTTCTTC. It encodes CASSLPGVNEQFF.